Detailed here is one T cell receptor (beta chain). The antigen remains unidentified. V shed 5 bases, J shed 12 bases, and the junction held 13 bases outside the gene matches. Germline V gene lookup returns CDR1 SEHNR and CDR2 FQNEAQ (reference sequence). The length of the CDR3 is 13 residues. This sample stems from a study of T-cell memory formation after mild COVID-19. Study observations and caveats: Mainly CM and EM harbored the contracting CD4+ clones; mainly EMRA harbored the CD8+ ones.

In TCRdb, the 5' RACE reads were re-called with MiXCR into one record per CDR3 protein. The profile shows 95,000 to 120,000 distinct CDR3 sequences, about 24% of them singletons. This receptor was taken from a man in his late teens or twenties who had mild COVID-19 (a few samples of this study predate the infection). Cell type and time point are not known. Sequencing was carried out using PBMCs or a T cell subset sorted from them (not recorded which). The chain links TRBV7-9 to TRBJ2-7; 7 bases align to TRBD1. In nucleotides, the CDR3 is TGTGCCAGCAGCCCTTACGCCGGGACAGTCCCGTACTTC. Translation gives CASSPYAGTVPYF.